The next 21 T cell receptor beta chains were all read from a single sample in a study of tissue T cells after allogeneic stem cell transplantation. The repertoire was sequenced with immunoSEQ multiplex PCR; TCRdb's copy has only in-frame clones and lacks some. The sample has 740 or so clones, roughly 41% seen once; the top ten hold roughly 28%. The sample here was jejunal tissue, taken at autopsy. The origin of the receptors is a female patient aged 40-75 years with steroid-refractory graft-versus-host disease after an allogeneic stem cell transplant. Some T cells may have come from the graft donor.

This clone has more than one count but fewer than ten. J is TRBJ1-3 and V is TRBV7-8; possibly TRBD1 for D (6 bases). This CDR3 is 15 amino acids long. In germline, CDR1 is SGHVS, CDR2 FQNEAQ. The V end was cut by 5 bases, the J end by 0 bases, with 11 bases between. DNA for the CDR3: TGTGCCAGCAGCCCCGGGACACTCTCTGGAAACACCATATATTTT. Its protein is CASSPGTLSGNTIYF.

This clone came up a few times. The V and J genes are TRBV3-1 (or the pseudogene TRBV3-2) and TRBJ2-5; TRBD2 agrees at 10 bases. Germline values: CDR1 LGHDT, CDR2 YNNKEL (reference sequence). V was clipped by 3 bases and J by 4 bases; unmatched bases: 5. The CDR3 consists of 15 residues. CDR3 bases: TGTGCCAGCAGCCAGTCTAGCGGGAGTTTAGAGACCCAGTACTTC. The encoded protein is CASSQSSGSLETQYF.

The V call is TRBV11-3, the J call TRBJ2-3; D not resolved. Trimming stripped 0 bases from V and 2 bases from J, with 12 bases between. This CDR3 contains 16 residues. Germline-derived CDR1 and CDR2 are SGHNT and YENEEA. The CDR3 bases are TGTGCCAGCAGCTTAGAGGGTTCGATGAACACAGATACGCAGTATTTT. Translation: CASSLEGSMNTDTQYF.

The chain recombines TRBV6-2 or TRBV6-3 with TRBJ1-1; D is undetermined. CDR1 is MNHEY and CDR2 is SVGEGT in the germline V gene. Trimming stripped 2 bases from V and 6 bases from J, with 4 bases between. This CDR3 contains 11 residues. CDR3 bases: TGTGCCAGCAGTTACGGACCTGAAGCTTTCTTT. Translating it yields CASSYGPEAFF.

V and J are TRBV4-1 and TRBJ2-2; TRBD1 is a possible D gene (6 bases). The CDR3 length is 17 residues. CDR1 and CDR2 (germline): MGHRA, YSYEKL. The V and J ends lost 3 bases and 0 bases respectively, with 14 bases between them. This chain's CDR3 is CASSQGGTFANTGELFF. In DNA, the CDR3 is TGCGCCAGCAGCCAGGGTGGGACATTCGCGAACACCGGGGAGCTGTTTTTT.

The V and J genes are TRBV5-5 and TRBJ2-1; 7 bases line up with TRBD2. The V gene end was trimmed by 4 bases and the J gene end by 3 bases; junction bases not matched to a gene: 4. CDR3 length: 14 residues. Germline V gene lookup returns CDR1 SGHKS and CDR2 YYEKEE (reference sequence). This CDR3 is CASSLPGGYNEQFF. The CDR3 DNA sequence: TGTGCCAGCAGCCTACCGGGGGGCTACAATGAGCAGTTCTTC.

CDR3 in amino acids: CASSPSLAGGPDTQYF. CDR3 sequence (DNA): TGTGCCAGCTCACCATCCCTAGCGGGGGGGCCAGATACGCAGTATTTT. This chain joins TRBV18 and TRBJ2-3, with 12 positions matching TRBD2. Germline assignment: CDR1 KGHSH and CDR2 LQKENI. CDR3 length: 16 residues. J was trimmed by 4 bases and V by 2 bases; bases with no gene match: 4.

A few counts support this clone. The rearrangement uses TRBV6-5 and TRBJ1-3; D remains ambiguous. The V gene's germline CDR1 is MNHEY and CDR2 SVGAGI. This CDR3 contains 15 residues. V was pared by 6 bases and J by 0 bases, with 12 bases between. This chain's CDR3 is CASRSGLSSGNTIYF. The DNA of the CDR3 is TGTGCCAGCAGATCGGGGTTAAGCTCTGGAAACACCATATATTTT.

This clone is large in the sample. CDR3 nucleotide sequence: TGTGCCAGCTCACCGGGGCGCGATGAAAAACTGTTTTTT. This gives the protein CASSPGRDEKLFF. This rearrangement joins TRBV18 to TRBJ1-4; a weak D match, TRBD1 (5 bases). This CDR3 has 13 amino acids. In germline, CDR1 is KGHSH, CDR2 LQKENI. Deletions cut 3 bases from V and 6 bases from J, with 8 bases between.

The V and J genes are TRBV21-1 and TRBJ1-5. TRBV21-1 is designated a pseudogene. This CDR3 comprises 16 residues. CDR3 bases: TGTGCCAGCAGTACGGCTGTACATTGGCATCATCAGCCCCAGCATTTT. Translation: CASSTAVHWHHQPQHF.

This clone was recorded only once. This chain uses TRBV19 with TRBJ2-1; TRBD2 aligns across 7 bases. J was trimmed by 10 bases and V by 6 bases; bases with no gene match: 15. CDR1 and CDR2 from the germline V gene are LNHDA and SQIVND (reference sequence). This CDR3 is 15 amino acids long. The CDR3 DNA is TGTGCCAGTAGGGAGGGGTTGGGAGGGCTTCGGGAGCAGTTCTTC. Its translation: CASREGLGGLREQFF. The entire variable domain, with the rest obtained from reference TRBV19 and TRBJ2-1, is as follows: DGGITQSPKYLFRKEGQNVTLSCEQNLNHDAMYWYRQDPGQGLRLIYYSQIVNDFQKGDIAEGYSVSREKKESFPLTVTSAQKNPTAFYLCASREGLGGLREQFFGPGTRLTVL.

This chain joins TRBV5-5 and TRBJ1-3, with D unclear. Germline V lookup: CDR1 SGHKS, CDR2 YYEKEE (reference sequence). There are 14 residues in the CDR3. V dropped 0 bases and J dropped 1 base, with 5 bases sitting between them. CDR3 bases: TGTGCCAGCAGCTTGGCGGGGTCTGGAAACACCATATATTTT. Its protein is CASSLAGSGNTIYF.

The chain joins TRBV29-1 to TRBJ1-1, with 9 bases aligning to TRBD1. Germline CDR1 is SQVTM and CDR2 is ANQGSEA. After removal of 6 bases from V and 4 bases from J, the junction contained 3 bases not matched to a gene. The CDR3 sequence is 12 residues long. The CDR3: CSVGQGRTEAFF. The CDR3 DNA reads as TGCAGCGTGGGACAGGGACGCACTGAAGCTTTCTTT.

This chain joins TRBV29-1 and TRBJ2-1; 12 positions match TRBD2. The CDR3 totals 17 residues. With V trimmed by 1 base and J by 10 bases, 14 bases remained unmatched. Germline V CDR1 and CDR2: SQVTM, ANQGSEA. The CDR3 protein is CSVEADYASGRAWEQFF. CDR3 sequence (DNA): TGCAGCGTTGAAGCCGACTACGCTAGCGGGAGGGCCTGGGAGCAGTTCTTC.

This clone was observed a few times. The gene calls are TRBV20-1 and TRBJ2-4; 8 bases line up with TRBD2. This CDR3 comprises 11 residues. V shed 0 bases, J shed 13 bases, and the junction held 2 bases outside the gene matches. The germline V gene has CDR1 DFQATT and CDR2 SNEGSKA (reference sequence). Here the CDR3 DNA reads TGCAGTGCTAGAGATAAGCGGGGGCAGTACTTC. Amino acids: CSARDKRGQYF.

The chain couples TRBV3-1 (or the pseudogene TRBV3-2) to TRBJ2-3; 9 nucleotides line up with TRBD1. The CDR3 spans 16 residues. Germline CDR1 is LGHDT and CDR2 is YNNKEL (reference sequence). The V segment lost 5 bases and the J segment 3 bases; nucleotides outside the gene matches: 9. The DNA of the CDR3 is TGTGCCAGCAGCAGAGACAGGGGGTTGGGGACAGATACGCAGTATTTT. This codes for CASSRDRGLGTDTQYF.

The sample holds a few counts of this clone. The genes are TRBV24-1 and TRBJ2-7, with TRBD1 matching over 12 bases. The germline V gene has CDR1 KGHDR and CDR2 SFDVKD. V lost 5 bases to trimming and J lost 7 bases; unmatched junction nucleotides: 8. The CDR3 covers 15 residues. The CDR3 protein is CATSAPGQGAYEQYF. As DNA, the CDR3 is TGTGCCACCAGTGCCCCGGGACAGGGGGCTTATGAGCAGTACTTC.

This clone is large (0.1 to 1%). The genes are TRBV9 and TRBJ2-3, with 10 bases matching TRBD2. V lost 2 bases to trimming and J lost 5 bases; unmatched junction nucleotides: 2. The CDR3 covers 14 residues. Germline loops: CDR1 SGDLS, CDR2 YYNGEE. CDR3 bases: TGTGCCAGCAGCGTTAGCGGGAGGAGAGATACGCAGTATTTT. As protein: CASSVSGRRDTQYF.

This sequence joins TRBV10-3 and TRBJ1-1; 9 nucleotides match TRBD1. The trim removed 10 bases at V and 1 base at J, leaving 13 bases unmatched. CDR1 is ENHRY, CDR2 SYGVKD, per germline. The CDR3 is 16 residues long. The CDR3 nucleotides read TGTGCCACCATCAGGCAGGGACAGGGCACGAACACTGAAGCTTTCTTT. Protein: CATIRQGQGTNTEAFF.

CDR3 loop: CASATSTGGDNEQFF. CDR3 nucleotide sequence: TGTGCTAGTGCTACAAGCACGGGGGGAGACAATGAGCAGTTCTTC. The chain has TRBV12-5 and TRBJ2-1; 7 bases agree with TRBD2. The CDR3 is made up of 15 amino acids. V lost 7 bases, J lost 5 bases, and 11 bases stayed unmatched. Germline CDR1 and CDR2: LGHNT and FRNRAP.

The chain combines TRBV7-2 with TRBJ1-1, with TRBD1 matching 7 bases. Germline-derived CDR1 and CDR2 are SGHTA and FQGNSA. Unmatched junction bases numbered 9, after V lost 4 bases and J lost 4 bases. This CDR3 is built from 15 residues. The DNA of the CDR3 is TGTGCCAGCAGCTGGGGGGGAGGGGGCGGCACTGAAGCTTTCTTT. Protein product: CASSWGGGGGTEAFF.